A single sample is the source of the 26 T cell receptor beta chains below, sequenced in a study of T-cell reconstitution after alpha-beta-depleted transplantation in children. The TCRbeta library was prepared with unique molecular identifiers. TCRdb fed the PCR reads into MiXCR, producing one record per CDR3 protein. The data show about 870,000 distinct CDR3 sequences, roughly 15% seen once. The source material was PBMCs, mostly from graft donor cells, sampled 360 days after TCRalphabeta/CD19-depleted stem cell transplant. These receptors all come from a male patient younger than 18 who had a stem cell transplant for acute lymphoblastic leukemia, so the T cells may come from the graft donor.

This clonotype has more than one count but fewer than ten. The rearrangement joins TRBV12-3 or TRBV12-4 to TRBJ2-2; tentative D call: TRBD1 (6 bases). CDR3 length: 17 amino acids. V dropped 5 bases and J dropped 4 bases, with 20 bases sitting between them. This chain's CDR3 is CASSPRQAARLTGELFF. DNA for the CDR3: TGTGCCAGCAGTCCCCGACAGGCGGCTCGTCTCACCGGGGAGCTGTTTTTT.

This chain joins TRBV5-1 and TRBJ1-5, with a possible D match to TRBD1 (6 bases). CDR3 length: 15 residues. Germline-derived CDR1 and CDR2 are SGHRS and YFSETQ. The germline V and J ends were trimmed by 0 bases and 6 bases, with 13 bases remaining between them. CDR3 DNA: TGCGCCAGCAGCTTGGGGCCAGGGGAGCGTCAGCCCCAGCATTTT. As protein: CASSLGPGERQPQHF.

This clonotype has only a few counts. This rearrangement joins TRBV27 to TRBJ2-7, with D tentatively TRBD1 (6 bases). V gave up 0 bases and J gave up 3 bases, with 12 bases separating them. This CDR3 region has 15 residues. Germline CDR1 MNHEY, CDR2 SMNVEV (reference sequence). The CDR3 loop is CASSLSWGLDYEQYF. The CDR3 bases are TGTGCCAGCAGTTTATCATGGGGGCTAGACTACGAGCAGTACTTC.

The rearrangement uses TRBV4-1 and TRBJ2-7; either TRBD1 or TRBD2 may supply D (6 bases each). Trimming shortened V by 0 bases and J by 2 bases, and 11 bases separated the two germline ends. This CDR3 is built from 15 residues. Per germline, CDR1 MGHRA and CDR2 YSYEKL. The CDR3 is CASSQDRGVPYEQYF. The CDR3 DNA is TGCGCCAGCAGCCAAGATAGGGGGGTCCCCTACGAGCAGTACTTC.

This clonotype has more than one count but fewer than ten. The chain is built from TRBV4-1 and TRBJ1-2; possibly TRBD1 for D (5 bases). V shed 4 bases and J shed 6 bases, with 12 bases lying between them. The CDR3 is 13 amino acids. CDR1 is MGHRA, CDR2 YSYEKL, per germline. The CDR3 here is CASSLFGGNGYTF. DNA for the CDR3: TGCGCCAGCAGCCTCTTTGGGGGAAATGGCTACACCTTC.

A single count supports this clonotype. An end of the junction does not agree with germline; a read error may underlie this. The genes are TRBV3-1 and TRBJ2-1, with D perhaps matching TRBD2 (6 bases). Per germline, CDR1 LGHDT and CDR2 YNNKEL (reference sequence). There are 15 residues in the CDR3. The CDR3 region is CATSQSSGAYNEQFF. CDR3 sequence (DNA): TGTGCCACCAGCCAAAGTTCGGGAGCCTACAATGAGCAGTTCTTC.

In this sample, this clonotype turned up many times. The chain employs TRBV4-2 and TRBJ2-7, with TRBD2 identical over 8 bases. This CDR3 has 17 residues. The J segment lost 6 bases and the V segment lost 0 bases, leaving 13 bases of the junction unmatched. The germline V gene has CDR1 LGHNA and CDR2 YNFKEQ. The CDR3 spells CASSQDVAGSRRVEQYF. CDR3 nucleotides: TGTGCCAGCAGCCAAGATGTAGCGGGATCAAGGCGTGTCGAGCAGTACTTC.

J is TRBJ1-1 and V is TRBV20-1; D not certain. This CDR3 contains 12 residues. Germline values: CDR1 DFQATT, CDR2 SNEGSKA (reference sequence). Trimming removed 6 bases at V and 1 base at J, with 9 bases between. DNA for the CDR3: TGCAGTGCCCCCGGAAAGAACACTGAAGCTTTCTTT. Protein: CSAPGKNTEAFF.

The chain uses TRBV5-1 and TRBJ2-7, with TRBD1 as a possible D gene (5 bases). This CDR3 has 13 residues. V was shortened by 8 bases and J by 2 bases, with 14 bases between the two germline ends. Germline V gene data show CDR1 as SGHRS and CDR2 as YFSETQ. This CDR3 is CARLCDRPYEQYF. The DNA for the CDR3 is TGCGCCAGGCTGTGTGACAGACCCTACGAGCAGTACTTC.

This clonotype appeared a few times. The V call is TRBV27, the J call TRBJ2-1, with D possibly TRBD2 on 5 matching bases. The CDR3 sequence is 13 residues long. V was shortened by 3 bases and J by 7 bases, with 10 bases between the two germline ends. Per the germline V gene, CDR1 is MNHEY and CDR2 is SMNVEV (reference sequence). The CDR3 DNA reads TGTGCCAGCAGTTTGTCGGGGTCGAATGAGCAGTTCTTC. This sequence encodes CASSLSGSNEQFF.

Only a few counts were recorded for this clonotype. The rearrangement links TRBV2 to TRBJ2-1, with TRBD1 as a possible D gene (5 bases). V was clipped by 2 bases and J by 0 bases, with 11 bases between them. Per the germline V gene, CDR1 is SNHLY and CDR2 is FYNNEI. The CDR3 is 16 residues long. The CDR3 DNA reads TGTGCCAGCAGTGAATTATTCGGACACTCCTACAATGAGCAGTTCTTC. It encodes CASSELFGHSYNEQFF.

The table lists this clonotype with many counts. In nucleotides, the CDR3 is TGTGCCAGCACTCCTAGCGGCAACAATGAGCAGTTCTTC. Residues: CASTPSGNNEQFF. The chain joins TRBV2 to TRBJ2-1; 7 bases agree with TRBD2. CDR1 and CDR2 from the germline V gene are SNHLY and FYNNEI. Trimming removed 7 bases from V and 5 bases from J; junction bases left unmatched: 5. This CDR3 is built from 13 residues.

This clonotype was seen many times. The J gene is TRBJ2-3, the V gene TRBV7-8, with TRBD2 matching 7 bases. Per germline, CDR1 SGHVS and CDR2 FQNEAQ. With V trimmed by 1 base and J by 6 bases, 7 bases remained unmatched. This CDR3 comprises 15 residues. The CDR3 is CASSLDPLRGDTQYF. The CDR3 DNA reads TGTGCCAGCAGCTTAGATCCCCTGCGGGGGGATACGCAGTATTTT.

This chain connects TRBV11-3 to TRBJ2-7; no clear D gene. CDR3 size: 13 residues. V was shortened by 1 base and J by 6 bases, with 10 bases between the two germline ends. CDR1 is SGHNT and CDR2 is YENEEA in the germline V gene. CDR3 in DNA: TGTGCCAGCAGCTTAGCCCCCCGGGCCGAGCAGTACTTC. This sequence encodes CASSLAPRAEQYF.

The rearrangement joins TRBV20-1 to TRBJ2-1; 9 bases agree with TRBD2. CDR3 length: 14 residues. The germline V gene encodes CDR1 DFQATT and CDR2 SNEGSKA (reference sequence). V gave up 1 base and J gave up 4 bases; unmatched junction bases: 2. DNA of the CDR3: TGCAGTGCTAGAGCTAGCGGGACGTACAATGAGCAGTTCTTC. Translated, it gives CSARASGTYNEQFF.

This clonotype has at least ten counts. The chain uses TRBV10-3 and TRBJ2-1; 7 bases fit TRBD2. Germline V CDR1 and CDR2: ENHRY, SYGVKD. Germline trimming cut 0 bases from V and 7 bases from J; bases unmatched to any gene: 15. The CDR3 has 18 residues. The CDR3 sequence is CAISESVWREHSRNEQFF. CDR3 DNA: TGTGCCATCAGTGAGTCGGTGTGGCGGGAGCATTCTAGGAATGAGCAGTTCTTC.

This clonotype was observed a handful of times. This chain links TRBV5-1 with TRBJ2-1; the D gene is possibly TRBD1 (7 bases). The CDR3 runs 16 residues. Germline V CDR1 and CDR2: SGHRS, YFSETQ. The V and J ends lost 1 base and 7 bases respectively, with 18 bases between them. The CDR3 protein is CASSLIYRGGGNEQFF. The CDR3 DNA sequence: TGCGCCAGCAGCTTGATATACAGGGGAGGTGGGAATGAGCAGTTCTTC.

This clonotype was counted a single time. The chain carries TRBV5-1 and TRBJ2-4; 7 nucleotides line up with TRBD2. The CDR3 has 15 amino acids. CDR1 and CDR2 from the germline V gene are SGHRS and YFSETQ. With 0 bases clipped from V and 1 base from J, the junction kept 1 base outside the gene matches. For the CDR3, the DNA is TGCGCCAGCAGCTTGGGACTAGCCGCCAAAAACATTCAGTACTTC. The encoded protein is CASSLGLAAKNIQYF. Filled out from reference TRBV5-1 and TRBJ2-4, the complete variable domain reads KAGVTQTPRYLIKTRGQQVTLSCSPISGHRSVSWYQQTPGQGLQFLFEYFSETQRNKGNFPGRFSGRQFSNSRSEMNVSTLELGDSALYLCASSLGLAAKNIQYFGAGTRLSVL.

This chain joins TRBV7-2 and TRBJ2-7; 11 positions agree with TRBD2. V shed 5 bases and J 1 base; nucleotides not matched to a gene: 10. This CDR3 is built from 17 residues. The germline V gene has CDR1 SGHTA and CDR2 FQGNSA. The CDR3 here is CASSPTRLAGSSYEQYF. The CDR3 nucleotides are TGTGCCAGCAGCCCGACCAGACTAGCGGGGTCATCCTACGAGCAGTACTTC.

The chain employs TRBV5-1 and TRBJ2-4; D remains ambiguous. The germline V and J ends were trimmed by 1 base and 4 bases, with 6 bases remaining between them. This CDR3 region has 13 residues. CDR1 SGHRS and CDR2 YFSETQ come from the germline V gene. CDR3 nucleotide sequence: TGCGCCAGCAGCTTGTCACAGAAAAACATTCAGTACTTC. This translates into CASSLSQKNIQYF. Full variable domain (remainder filled in from reference TRBV5-1 and TRBJ2-4): KAGVTQTPRYLIKTRGQQVTLSCSPISGHRSVSWYQQTPGQGLQFLFEYFSETQRNKGNFPGRFSGRQFSNSRSEMNVSTLELGDSALYLCASSLSQKNIQYFGAGTRLSVL.

This clonotype was found many times. The CDR3 DNA is TGCGCCAGCAGCCCTGCCCCAAAGATGAACCGGGAGCAGTATTTT. It specifies CASSPAPKMNREQYF. The rearrangement joins TRBV5-1 to TRBJ2-3; the D gene is possibly TRBD2 (5 bases). CDR3 length: 15 residues. The germline V and J ends were trimmed by 4 bases and 11 bases, with 23 bases remaining between them. CDR1 is SGHRS, CDR2 YFSETQ, per germline. The full variable domain, its missing parts supplied by reference TRBV5-1 and TRBJ2-3, is KAGVTQTPRYLIKTRGQQVTLSCSPISGHRSVSWYQQTPGQGLQFLFEYFSETQRNKGNFPGRFSGRQFSNSRSEMNVSTLELGDSALYLCASSPAPKMNREQYFGPGTRLTVL.

A few counts support this clonotype. The rearrangement links TRBV6-2 or TRBV6-3 to TRBJ1-2, with TRBD1 matching over 7 bases. V lost 6 bases, J lost 1 base, and 8 bases stayed unmatched. Per the germline V gene, CDR1 is MNHEY and CDR2 is SVGEGT. CDR3 length: 15 residues. CDR3 protein: CASRKTGIDNYGYTF. The CDR3 DNA is TGTGCCAGCAGGAAGACAGGGATAGATAACTATGGCTACACCTTC.

J is TRBJ2-1 and V is TRBV4-2; no firm D call. Germline assignment: CDR1 LGHNA and CDR2 YNFKEQ. The CDR3 has 15 amino acids. The ends were cut back, 1 base at V and 6 bases at J, with 13 bases in the middle. The CDR3 spells CASSQGSDVSNEQFF. The CDR3 nucleotides read TGTGCCAGCAGCCAAGGGAGCGACGTTAGCAATGAGCAGTTCTTC.

This clonotype was detected a few times. The J gene is TRBJ1-1, the V gene TRBV27; no reliable D call. The CDR3 runs 13 residues. CDR1 is MNHEY, CDR2 SMNVEV, per germline (reference sequence). V gave up 7 bases and J gave up 0 bases, with 9 bases separating them. CDR3 loop: CASKRVLNTEAFF. The CDR3 nucleotides read TGTGCCAGCAAGAGGGTCCTGAACACTGAAGCTTTCTTT.

The sample holds many counts of this clonotype. V usage is TRBV12-3 or TRBV12-4 and J usage is TRBJ2-7, with 10 nucleotides matching TRBD2. This CDR3 has 15 residues. V trimming: 3 bases; J trimming: 5 bases; junction bases outside the gene matches: 7. Here the CDR3 DNA reads TGTGCCAGCAGTTTTTGGCTAGCGGGAGTTCACGAGCAGTACTTC. The encoded protein is CASSFWLAGVHEQYF.

The gene calls are TRBV20-1 and TRBJ2-7; 8 nucleotides match TRBD2. The J segment lost 5 bases and the V segment lost 2 bases, leaving 8 bases of the junction unmatched. The germline V gene encodes CDR1 DFQATT and CDR2 SNEGSKA (reference sequence). There are 14 residues in the CDR3. CDR3 nucleotides: TGCAGTGCTAGAAAAGAGCGGGGGTTTCACGAGCAGTACTTC. This gives the protein CSARKERGFHEQYF.